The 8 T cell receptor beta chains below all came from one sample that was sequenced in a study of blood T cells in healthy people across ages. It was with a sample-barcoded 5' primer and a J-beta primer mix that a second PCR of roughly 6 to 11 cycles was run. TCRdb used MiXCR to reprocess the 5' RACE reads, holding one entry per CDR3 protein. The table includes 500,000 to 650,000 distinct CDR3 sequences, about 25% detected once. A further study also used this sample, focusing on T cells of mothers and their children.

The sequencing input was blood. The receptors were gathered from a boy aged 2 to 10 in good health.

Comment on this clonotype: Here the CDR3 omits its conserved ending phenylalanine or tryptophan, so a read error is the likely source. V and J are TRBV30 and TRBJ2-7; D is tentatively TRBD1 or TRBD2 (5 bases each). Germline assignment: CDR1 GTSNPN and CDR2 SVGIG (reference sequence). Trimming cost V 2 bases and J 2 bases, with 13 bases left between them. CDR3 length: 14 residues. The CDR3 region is CAWSPPGRPYEQYL. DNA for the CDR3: TGTGCCTGGAGTCCCCCGGGACGGCCCTACGAGCAGTACCTC.

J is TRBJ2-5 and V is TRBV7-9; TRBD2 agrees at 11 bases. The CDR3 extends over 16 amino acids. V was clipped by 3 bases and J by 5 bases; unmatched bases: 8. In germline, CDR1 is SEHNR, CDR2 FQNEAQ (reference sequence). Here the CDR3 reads CASSFSLAGDSETQYF. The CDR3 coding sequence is TGTGCCAGCAGCTTCTCACTAGCGGGAGATTCTGAGACCCAGTACTTC.

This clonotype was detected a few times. The CDR3 DNA reads TGCAGTGCCGACCGGGGGGGCACAGATACGCAGTATTTT. Residues: CSADRGGTDTQYF. The chain uses TRBV20-1 and TRBJ2-3; 7 bases align to TRBD2. The length of the CDR3 is 13 residues. In germline, CDR1 is DFQATT, CDR2 SNEGSKA (reference sequence). The V gene end was trimmed by 6 bases and the J gene end by 1 base; junction bases not matched to a gene: 4.

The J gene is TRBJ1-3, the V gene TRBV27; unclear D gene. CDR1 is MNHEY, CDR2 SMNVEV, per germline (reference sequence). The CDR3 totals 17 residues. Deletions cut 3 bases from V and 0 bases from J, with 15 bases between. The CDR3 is CASSFQATPYSGNTIYF. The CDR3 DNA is TGTGCCAGCAGTTTTCAGGCGACGCCCTACTCTGGAAACACCATATATTTT.

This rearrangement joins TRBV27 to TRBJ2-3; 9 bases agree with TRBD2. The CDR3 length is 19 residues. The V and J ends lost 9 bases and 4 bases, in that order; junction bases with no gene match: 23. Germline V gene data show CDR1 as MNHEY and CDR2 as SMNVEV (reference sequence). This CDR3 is CASRIRDRDPGLAPDTQYF. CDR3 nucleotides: TGTGCCAGTAGAATCCGGGACAGAGACCCGGGACTAGCTCCAGATACGCAGTATTTT.

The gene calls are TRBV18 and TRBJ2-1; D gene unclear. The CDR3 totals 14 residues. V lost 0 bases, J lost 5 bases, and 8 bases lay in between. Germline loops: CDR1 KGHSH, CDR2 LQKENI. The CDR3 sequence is CASSPPIQDNEQFF. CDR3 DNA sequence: TGTGCCAGCTCACCACCAATCCAGGACAATGAGCAGTTCTTC.

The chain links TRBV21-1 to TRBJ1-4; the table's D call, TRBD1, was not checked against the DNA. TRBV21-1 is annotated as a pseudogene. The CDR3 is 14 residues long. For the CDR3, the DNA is TGTGCCAGCAGCAAGACAGGACTGAATGAAAAACTGTTTTTT. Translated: CASSKTGLNEKLFF.

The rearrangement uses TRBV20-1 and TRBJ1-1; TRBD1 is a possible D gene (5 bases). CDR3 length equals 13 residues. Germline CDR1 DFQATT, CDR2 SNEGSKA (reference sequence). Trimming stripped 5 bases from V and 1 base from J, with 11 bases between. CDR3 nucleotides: TGCAGTGCTGCACTTGGACAGAACACTGAAGCTTTCTTT. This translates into CSAALGQNTEAFF.